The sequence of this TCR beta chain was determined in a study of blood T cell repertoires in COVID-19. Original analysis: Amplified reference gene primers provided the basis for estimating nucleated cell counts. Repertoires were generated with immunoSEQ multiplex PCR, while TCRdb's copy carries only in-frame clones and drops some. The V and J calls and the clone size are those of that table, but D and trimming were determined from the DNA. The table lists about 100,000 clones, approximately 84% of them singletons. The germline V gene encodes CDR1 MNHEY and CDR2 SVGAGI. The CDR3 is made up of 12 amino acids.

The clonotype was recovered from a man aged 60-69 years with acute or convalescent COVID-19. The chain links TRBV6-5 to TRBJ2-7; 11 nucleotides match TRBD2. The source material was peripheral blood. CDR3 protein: CTSGRHEGEQYF. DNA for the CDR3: TGTACTAGCGGGAGACATGAGGGAGAGCAGTACTTC.